These 27 T cell receptor beta chains originate from one sample sequenced in a study of identifying expanded T cells in peripheral blood. Some clones are missing from TCRdb's copy, which holds only in-frame ones; the method was immunoSEQ multiplex PCR. The sample has about 100,000 clones; about 90% are singletons. The material sequenced was blood. All receptors derive from a person aged 18 to 70 in good health.

This rearrangement joins TRBV5-1 to TRBJ2-3, with D perhaps TRBD1 or TRBD2 (5 bases each). V dropped 6 bases and J dropped 2 bases, with 19 bases sitting between them. Per germline, CDR1 SGHRS and CDR2 YFSETQ. The length of the CDR3 is 16 residues. CDR3 coding DNA: TGCGCCAGCAAAAGGGGACGCACGCAAAACACAGATACGCAGTATTTT. Translated, it gives CASKRGRTQNTDTQYF.

This clone was observed a handful of times. The chain is built from TRBV7-2 and TRBJ1-5, with TRBD1 matching 9 bases. The CDR3 totals 13 residues. The V and J ends lost 4 bases and 7 bases, in that order; junction bases with no gene match: 2. The germline gives CDR1 SGHTA, CDR2 FQGNSA. This CDR3 is CASSWDRAQPQHF. The CDR3 DNA sequence: TGTGCCAGCAGCTGGGACAGGGCCCAGCCCCAGCATTTT.

The genes are TRBV10-3 and TRBJ2-2; 9 nucleotides align to TRBD2. The CDR3 loop spans 14 amino acids. V was pared by 6 bases and J by 5 bases, with 4 bases of the junction left unmatched. Germline CDR1 is ENHRY and CDR2 is SYGVKD. The CDR3 reads CAIRGTSITGELFF. The CDR3 region has the DNA TGTGCCATCAGGGGGACTAGCATTACCGGGGAGCTGTTTTTT.

This clone appeared once. This chain joins TRBV7-2 and TRBJ2-3, with 16 bases fitting TRBD2. This CDR3 has 15 residues. CDR1 SGHTA and CDR2 FQGNSA come from the germline V gene. V lost 4 bases, J lost 15 bases, and 10 bases stayed unmatched. The CDR3 sequence: CASSSFGTSGGAKYF. The CDR3 DNA sequence: TGTGCCAGCAGCTCCTTCGGGACTAGCGGGGGGGCCAAATATTTT.

The rearrangement joins TRBV7-9 to TRBJ1-1; a possible D gene is TRBD1 (5 bases). CDR1 is SEHNR and CDR2 is FQNEAQ in the germline V gene (reference sequence). CDR3 length equals 11 residues. V was pared by 1 base and J by 11 bases, with 8 bases between. The CDR3 protein is CASSLGGDAFF. CDR3 bases: TGTGCCAGCAGCTTAGGGGGGGATGCTTTCTTT.

The rearrangement joins TRBV30 to TRBJ2-6; D not certain. The CDR3 consists of 12 residues. Trimming took off 5 bases at V and 2 bases at J, with 4 bases between the two ends. Germline values: CDR1 GTSNPN, CDR2 SVGIG (reference sequence). CDR3 bases: TGTGCCTGGGACCCTGGGGCCAACGTCCTGACTTTC. This translates into CAWDPGANVLTF.

The chain links TRBV15 to TRBJ1-5; TRBD1 is a possible D gene (6 bases). The CDR3 is 13 amino acids. V was trimmed by 5 bases and J by 5 bases, leaving 10 bases between them. Germline lookup yields CDR1 LNHNV and CDR2 YYDKDF (reference sequence). The CDR3 reads CATSGRGDQPQHF. For the CDR3, the DNA is TGTGCCACCAGCGGGAGGGGGGATCAGCCCCAGCATTTT. The complete variable domain, with remaining parts taken from reference TRBV15 and TRBJ1-5, reads DAMVIQNPRYQVTQFGKPVTLSCSQTLNHNVMYWYQQKSSQAPKLLFHYYDKDFNNEADTPDNFQSRRPNTSFCFLDIRSPGLGDTAMYLCATSGRGDQPQHFGDGTRLSIL.

The chain recombines TRBV15 with TRBJ1-3; TRBD1 might be the D (6 bases). V was trimmed by 2 bases and J by 4 bases, leaving 15 bases between them. CDR1 and CDR2 (germline): LNHNV, YYDKDF (reference sequence). This CDR3 comprises 16 residues. In nucleotides, the CDR3 is TGTGCCACCAGCAGAAAAGGGGGAGTGGTGGGAAACACCATATATTTT. Its protein product is CATSRKGGVVGNTIYF.

The chain employs TRBV10-3 and TRBJ1-2; D is undetermined. This CDR3 is built from 13 residues. Per the germline V gene, CDR1 is ENHRY and CDR2 is SYGVKD. V gave up 8 bases and J gave up 4 bases, with 14 bases separating them. The CDR3 DNA sequence: TGTGCCATCGGGGTAGAGTACTCCTATGGCTACACCTTC. Amino acids: CAIGVEYSYGYTF.

The chain is built from TRBV6-5 and TRBJ1-1; possible D gene TRBD1, 6 bases. Trimming took off 6 bases at V and 3 bases at J, with 11 bases between the two ends. The germline V gene has CDR1 MNHEY and CDR2 SVGAGI. The length of the CDR3 is 13 residues. The DNA of the CDR3 is TGTGCCAGCAGCCCGGACAGTTACACTGAAGCTTTCTTT. Its translation is CASSPDSYTEAFF.

This chain connects TRBV6-5 to TRBJ1-2; weak D call: TRBD1 (5 bases). From germline, CDR1 is MNHEY and CDR2 SVGAGI. V lost 0 bases and J lost 5, with 10 bases in between. The CDR3 contains 14 residues. CDR3 sequence reads: CASSYSDTYYGYTF. The CDR3 DNA sequence: TGTGCCAGCAGTTACTCGGACACCTATTATGGCTACACCTTC.

The V and J genes are TRBV11-3 and TRBJ1-1; D uncertain. The CDR3 runs to 14 residues. Germline CDR1 SGHNT, CDR2 YENEEA. The V gene lost 2 bases and the J gene lost 0 bases, with 7 bases spanning the gap. CDR3 nucleotide sequence: TGTGCCAGCAGCTTACGGACCTTGAACACTGAAGCTTTCTTT. It codes for CASSLRTLNTEAFF.

This chain joins TRBV7-2 and TRBJ2-7, with D perhaps TRBD2 (6 bases). The CDR3 is made up of 14 amino acids. V gave up 5 bases and J gave up 0 bases, with 11 bases separating them. CDR1 is SGHTA, CDR2 FQGNSA, per germline. The CDR3, as DNA: TGTGCCAGCAGCCCGGGACTGTACTCCTACGAGCAGTACTTC. It specifies CASSPGLYSYEQYF. The variable domain in full, completed from reference TRBV7-2 and TRBJ2-7, reads GAGVSQSPSNKVTEKGKDVELRCDPISGHTALYWYRQSLGQGLEFLIYFQGNSAPDKSGLPSDRFSAERTGGSVSTLTIQRTQQEDSAVYLCASSPGLYSYEQYFGPGTRLTVT.

The chain links TRBV4-3 to TRBJ1-2; D might be TRBD1 (5 bases). V was clipped by 2 bases and J by 5 bases, with 12 bases between them. CDR1 and CDR2 from the germline V gene are LGHNA and YSLEER. The CDR3 spans 14 residues. In DNA, the CDR3 is TGCGCCAGCAGCCAATCCCAGGGAGGTTATGGCTACACCTTC. Amino acids: CASSQSQGGYGYTF.

This clone was found a few times. The V call is TRBV27, the J call TRBJ2-3, with D hard to call. This CDR3 has 13 amino acids. V was pared by 3 bases and J by 2 bases, with 6 bases between. Germline CDR1 MNHEY, CDR2 SMNVEV (reference sequence). The CDR3, as DNA: TGTGCCAGCAGTTTCAGGTACACAGATACGCAGTATTTT. This codes for CASSFRYTDTQYF.

The chain employs TRBV9 and TRBJ2-7, with a tentative D call TRBD1 (6 bases). Germline CDR1 and CDR2: SGDLS and YYNGEE. Trimming stripped 0 bases from V and 0 bases from J, with 13 bases between. This CDR3 comprises 16 residues. CDR3 nucleotide sequence: TGTGCCAGCAGCGTAGGTGGACAGCTCAACTCCTACGAGCAGTACTTC. It is translated as CASSVGGQLNSYEQYF. Filled out from reference TRBV9 and TRBJ2-7, the complete variable domain reads DSGVTQTPKHLITATGQRVTLRCSPRSGDLSVYWYQQSLDQGLQFLIQYYNGEERAKGNILERFSAQQFPDLHSELNLSSLELGDSALYFCASSVGGQLNSYEQYFGPGTRLTVT.

V usage is TRBV11-2 and J usage is TRBJ1-3; D is ambiguous. The CDR3 contains 12 residues. V lost 1 base and J 5 bases, leaving 3 bases between the germline ends. Germline-derived CDR1 and CDR2 are SGHAT and FQNNGV. The CDR3 here is CASSLGRNTIYF. The CDR3 DNA reads TGTGCCAGCAGCTTAGGGAGAAACACCATATATTTT.

A few counts support this clone. This chain joins TRBV18 and TRBJ1-6; TRBD1 matches at 7 bases. Germline CDR1 is KGHSH and CDR2 is LQKENI. V lost 6 bases to trimming and J lost 14 bases; unmatched junction nucleotides: 13. The CDR3 totals 14 residues. CDR3 residues: CASSPPGQRGSLHF. The CDR3 DNA reads TGTGCCAGCTCGCCGCCGGGACAGCGAGGGTCCCTCCACTTT.

The chain couples TRBV29-1 to TRBJ1-2; D not resolved. The CDR3 covers 15 residues. V lost 0 bases to trimming and J lost 8 bases, with 19 bases between them. Germline CDR1 and CDR2: SQVTM and ANQGSEA. CDR3 in DNA: TGCAGCGTTGAAGATCAGTCCGGCAGAAAAGGGGGCTACACCTTC. Its protein product is CSVEDQSGRKGGYTF. Based on the CDR3 plus reference TRBV29-1 and TRBJ1-2, the full variable domain is SAVISQKPSRDICQRGTSLTIQCQVDSQVTMMFWYRQQPGQSLTLIATANQGSEATYESGFVIDKFPISRPNLTFSTLTVSNMSPEDSSIYLCSVEDQSGRKGGYTFGSGTRLTVV.

The DNA of the CDR3 is TGTGCCAGCAGCGACTGGTACAGGGATAATCAGCCCCAGCATTTT. It encodes CASSDWYRDNQPQHF. This rearrangement joins TRBV6-1 to TRBJ1-5; tentative D call: TRBD1 (6 bases). CDR1 is MNHNS, CDR2 SASEGT, per germline. The germline V and J ends were trimmed by 6 bases and 4 bases, with 16 bases remaining between them. This CDR3 is 15 amino acids long.

The chain combines TRBV5-8 with TRBJ2-1, with TRBD1 matching 7 bases. Germline lookup yields CDR1 SGHTS and CDR2 YDEGEE. This CDR3 contains 16 residues. V trimming: 0 bases; J trimming: 5 bases; junction bases outside the gene matches: 8. The CDR3 DNA reads as TGTGCCAGCAGCTTGGGAACAGGGGTGAGGGACAATGAGCAGTTCTTC. This sequence encodes CASSLGTGVRDNEQFF.

The table lists this clone with a few counts. The V call is TRBV7-2, the J call TRBJ1-1; unclear D gene. The CDR3 loop spans 15 amino acids. The V gene's germline CDR1 is SGHTA and CDR2 FQGNSA. Trimming took off 5 bases at V and 1 base at J, with 14 bases between the two ends. The CDR3 reads CASSPFPRGNTEAFF. For the CDR3, the DNA is TGTGCCAGCAGCCCTTTTCCCCGGGGGAACACTGAAGCTTTCTTT.

By frequency in the sample, this clone is medium-sized. The CDR3 reads CASSLARAGTEAFF. CDR3 nucleotides: TGTGCCAGCAGCTTAGCCAGGGCGGGCACTGAAGCTTTCTTT. The rearrangement uses TRBV7-2 and TRBJ1-1; maybe TRBD1 (5 bases). Per germline, CDR1 SGHTA and CDR2 FQGNSA. V lost 0 bases and J lost 4, with 9 bases in between. This CDR3 has 14 residues.

The CDR3 loop is CASSPPVFGSPIHEQYF. The DNA of the CDR3 is TGTGCCAGCAGCCCCCCAGTGTTTGGGTCGCCGATCCACGAGCAGTACTTC. V gene TRBV2 combines with J gene TRBJ2-7; D ambiguous. V lost 6 bases, J lost 5 bases, and 26 bases lay in between. This CDR3 has 17 residues. Germline loops: CDR1 SNHLY, CDR2 FYNNEI.

V gene TRBV7-3 combines with J gene TRBJ1-1; D is unclear. The germline V gene encodes CDR1 SGHTA and CDR2 FQGTGA. The CDR3 totals 15 residues. Trimming shortened V by 5 bases and J by 3 bases, and 16 bases separated the two germline ends. The CDR3 loop is CASSLVKVGYTEAFF. CDR3 sequence (DNA): TGTGCCAGCAGCCTGGTAAAGGTCGGGTACACTGAAGCTTTCTTT.

The CDR3 sequence is CATSRDLGGNTEAFF. CDR3 in DNA: TGTGCCACCAGCAGAGATCTAGGCGGGAACACTGAAGCTTTCTTT. The rearrangement links TRBV15 to TRBJ1-1, with unresolved D. This CDR3 contains 15 residues. The ends were cut back, 0 bases at V and 1 base at J, with 9 bases in the middle. The V gene's germline CDR1 is LNHNV and CDR2 YYDKDF (reference sequence). The entire variable domain, with the rest obtained from reference TRBV15 and TRBJ1-1, is as follows: DAMVIQNPRYQVTQFGKPVTLSCSQTLNHNVMYWYQQKSSQAPKLLFHYYDKDFNNEADTPDNFQSRRPNTSFCFLDIRSPGLGDTAMYLCATSRDLGGNTEAFFGQGTRLTVV.

The chain couples TRBV10-3 to TRBJ1-5, with D maybe TRBD1 (6 bases). Germline loops: CDR1 ENHRY, CDR2 SYGVKD. V was trimmed by 6 bases and J by 0 bases, leaving 12 bases between them. The length of the CDR3 is 15 residues. CDR3 nucleotide sequence: TGTGCCATCAGCGACAGGAGCCTTAGCAATCAGCCCCAGCATTTT. It specifies CAISDRSLSNQPQHF.